This entry features one T cell receptor beta chain sequence. Its antigen is unidentified. The data were obtained in a study of T cell responses to AZD1222 COVID-19 vaccine. Study background: The study pooled second doses at about 4 or about 12 weeks.

Measured with immunoSEQ multiplex PCR; TCRdb has only the in-frame clones, and not every one. The sample lists about 200,000 clones, 85% to 95% occurring once. General study points: Reports indicate that nearly half of spike-specific TCRs are directed at unmutated variant regions. Among vaccine-associated CD4 TCRs, coverage spanned spike, with dominance at 160-218 and 743-854. Breadth and depth of Spike-specific TCRs rose after two AZD1222 doses.

Trimming stripped 0 bases from V and 0 bases from J, with 8 bases between. This CDR3 spans 15 amino acids. The germline gives CDR1 SGHTA, CDR2 FQGNSA. This chain links TRBV7-2 with TRBJ1-2, with D unresolved. This specimen consisted of peripheral blood, obtained on day 0 of AZD1222 vaccination. This receptor was obtained from an adult in good health. The CDR3 protein is CASSLAPQANYGYTF. The CDR3 DNA sequence: TGTGCCAGCAGCTTAGCCCCACAAGCTAACTATGGCTACACCTTC.